The rows below give T cell receptor beta chains drawn from one sample of a study of response to subunit inactivated influenza vaccine. One entry per CDR3 protein results from TCRdb running MiXCR on the RT-PCR reads. The sample includes more than 150,000 distinct CDR3 sequences, about a tenth of them seen just once. Sequences were derived from non-naive T cells sorted from PBMCs, sampled on the day of vaccination. All receptors derive from a man in his fifties or sixties who received an inactivated influenza vaccine. Each CDR3 is given with its conserved first and last residue. Fields, in order: V gene, J gene, CDR3 protein.

TRBV11-3,TRBJ2-2,CASSSRTSGVGTGELFF
TRBV7-9,TRBJ2-5,CASSRRQGLQETQYF
TRBV2,TRBJ2-3,CASSVPRVGQPDTQYF
TRBV20-1,TRBJ2-4,CSASGGMGKNIQYF
TRBV4-1,TRBJ1-2,CASSQGLRMGSYPGYTF
TRBV28,TRBJ2-7,CASTLTGDIYEQYF
TRBV3-1,TRBJ2-1,CASSQVKGLYNEQFF
TRBV29-1,TRBJ1-3,CSVASRRGWEYTIYF
TRBV6-5,TRBJ1-5,CASSYSTGGLGQPQHF
TRBV6-2/TRBV6-3,TRBJ2-5,CASSYWETQYF
TRBV23-1,TRBJ2-7,CASSLIKDREDYEQYF
TRBV20-1,TRBJ2-3,CSASAASEGTDTQYF
TRBV2,TRBJ1-1,CASNRDTNTEAFF
TRBV5-1,TRBJ2-7,CASSLDARLAEGEQYF
TRBV18,TRBJ2-2,CASSRTPQPEPNTGELFF
TRBV29-1,TRBJ2-5,CSVREGQETQYF
TRBV27,TRBJ1-3,CASTAGQGNTIYF
TRBV10-3,TRBJ2-7,CAESGTQVGEQYF
TRBV3-1,TRBJ1-1,CASSQGDATEAFF
TRBV14,TRBJ2-1,CASSVGLGRNNDQFF
TRBV6-1,TRBJ1-6,CASSLRGPNSPLHF
TRBV5-1,TRBJ1-6,CASSLSQLNSPLHF
TRBV6-4,TRBJ2-7,CASSECRRPYSYEQYF
TRBV5-1,TRBJ2-5,CASSVQSSQETQYF
TRBV12-3/TRBV12-4,TRBJ2-5,CASSFGPEETQYF
TRBV10-3,TRBJ2-1,CATRPRQGNEQFF
TRBV6-1,TRBJ1-1,CASSGLGGLAFF
TRBV15,TRBJ1-1,CATSRDRGAGMNTEAFF
TRBV11-1,TRBJ2-3,CASSLEVYDSPTDTQYF